These T cell receptor beta chains were read from a single sample in a study of T cell repertoires in cytomegalovirus infection. TCRdb ran MiXCR on the reads and lists one entry per CDR3 protein. The sample has around 450,000 distinct CDR3 sequences, 25% to 40% seen once. Sequencing used PBMCs. The receptors stem from a human donor in good health (CMV status not recorded). Some clones in this sample may be carry-over from other donors' samples. The CDR3 runs from the conserved cysteine through the conserved F or W. The order of the fields is V gene, clone size, D gene, J gene, CDR3 protein, CDR3 DNA. A D gene is named only where the DNA matches it firmly. Only some rows state a clone size, as once, few, many or a class for expanded clones.

TRBV2	-	TRBD2	TRBJ2-2	CAGASERGTNTGELFF	TGTGCCGGAGCCTCCGAGCGGGGGACAAACACCGGGGAGCTGTTTTTT
TRBV5-1	-	-	TRBJ1-5	CALGGGGSNQPQHF	TGCGCCCTCGGCGGGGGGGGGAGCAATCAGCCCCAGCATTTT
TRBV6-2/TRBV6-3	-	-	TRBJ2-1	CASSSPVEANEQFF	TGTGCCAGCAGCTCACCGGTGGAAGCCAATGAGCAGTTCTTC
TRBV27	-	TRBD2	TRBJ2-1	CASSLSGGTANEQFF	TGTGCCAGCAGTTTATCGGGGGGGACGGCGAATGAGCAGTTCTTC
TRBV7-2	many	TRBD1	TRBJ1-1	CASSLYRTGMNTEAFF	TGTGCCAGCAGCTTATACCGGACAGGCATGAACACTGAAGCTTTCTTT
TRBV4-1	few	-	TRBJ2-6	CASSQGDLPGRYSGANVLTF	TGCGCCAGCAGCCAAGGTGATCTACCGGGCCGTTACTCTGGGGCCAACGTCCTGACTTTC
TRBV20-1	-	-	TRBJ1-2	CSARVAFPGCYTF	TGCAGTGCTAGAGTCGCCTTTCCCGGTTGCTACACCTTC
TRBV5-5	-	TRBD1	TRBJ1-2	CASSSSIGTGSNYGYTF	TGTGCCAGCAGCTCAAGCATAGGGACAGGATCTAACTATGGCTACACCTTC
TRBV6-2/TRBV6-3	few	-	TRBJ2-1	CASGRGAVEQFF	TGTGCCAGCGGGCGGGGTGCAGTTGAGCAGTTCTTC
TRBV14	few	-	TRBJ2-3	CASTGGRTDTQYF	TGTGCCAGCACAGGAGGGCGCACAGATACGCAGTATTTT
TRBV4-3	-	TRBD1	TRBJ1-6	CASSQETGVEYNSPLHF	TGCGCCAGCAGCCAAGAGACAGGGGTAGAGTATAATTCACCCCTCCACTTT
TRBV7-2	-	-	TRBJ1-1	CASSLSTGMNTEAFF	TGTGCCAGCAGCTTGTCCACAGGAATGAACACTGAAGCTTTCTTT
TRBV7-9	few	-	TRBJ2-1	CASSRTDNEQFF	TGTGCCAGCAGCCGGACCGACAATGAGCAGTTCTTC
TRBV28	-	TRBD1	TRBJ2-2	CASSQDRVNTGELFF	TGTGCCAGCAGTCAGGACAGGGTCAACACCGGTGAGCTGTTTTTT
TRBV6-6	few	TRBD2	TRBJ2-3	CASGLAGGSTDTQYF	TGTGCCAGCGGATTAGCGGGGGGATCCACAGATACGCAGTATTTT
TRBV18	-	-	TRBJ1-6	CASSYSGAFQPLHF	TGTGCCAGCTCATATTCAGGGGCCTTCCAGCCCCTCCACTTT
TRBV5-5	-	-	TRBJ1-5	CASSLTGFESNQPQHF	TGTGCCAGCAGCTTGACGGGTTTCGAGAGCAATCAGCCCCAGCATTTT
TRBV12-3/TRBV12-4	-	TRBD2	TRBJ2-7	CASTTWGGIHEQYF	TGTGCCAGCACCACATGGGGAGGGATCCACGAGCAGTACTTC
TRBV7-2	many	-	TRBJ1-5	CASSPHERLGNQPQHF	TGTGCCAGCAGCCCTCATGAAAGGTTGGGCAATCAGCCCCAGCATTTT
TRBV12-3/TRBV12-4	-	-	TRBJ2-1	CASRQSGNEQFF	TGTGCCAGCAGGCAATCCGGCAATGAGCAGTTCTTC
TRBV7-2	many	TRBD1	TRBJ2-7	CASSLDGTGGSYEQYF	TGTGCCAGCAGCTTAGACGGGACAGGGGGCTCCTACGAGCAGTACTTC
TRBV20-1	-	-	TRBJ2-7	CSARIQPDGLSYEQYF	TGCAGTGCTAGGATACAGCCGGACGGACTCTCCTACGAGCAGTACTTC
TRBV28	-	-	TRBJ1-4	CASSQVQENEKLFF	TGTGCCAGCAGTCAAGTACAGGAGAATGAAAAACTGTTTTTT
TRBV7-8	once	TRBD1	TRBJ1-1	CARSLDRGTEDVF	TGTGCCCGCAGCTTGGACAGGGGAACTGAAGATGTCTTT
TRBV20-1	-	TRBD1	TRBJ1-6	CSASLGQNNSPLHF	TGCAGTGCTAGCCTGGGACAGAATAATTCACCCCTCCACTTT
TRBV7-7	-	-	TRBJ1-1	CASSLGPRNTEAFF	TGTGCTAGCAGCCTGGGACCGAGGAACACTGAAGCTTTCTTT
TRBV7-8	few	-	TRBJ2-1	CASSFRDRSIYNEQFF	TGTGCCAGCAGCTTTAGGGACCGCTCCATCTACAATGAGCAGTTCTTC
TRBV7-9	few	TRBD2	TRBJ2-1	CASSFLAPGLAGYNEQFF	TGTGCCAGCAGCTTCCTAGCCCCGGGACTAGCGGGGTACAATGAGCAGTTCTTC
TRBV28	-	TRBD1	TRBJ1-4	CASSQTTGGNEKLFF	TGTGCCAGCAGTCAAACGACAGGGGGAAATGAAAAACTGTTTTTT
TRBV7-8	many	TRBD2	TRBJ2-1	CASSLAVFEKRGAHNEQFF	TGTGCCAGCAGCTTAGCGGTGTTTGAGAAGCGGGGGGCACACAATGAGCAGTTCTTC
TRBV7-3	-	TRBD2	TRBJ2-1	CASSHSGTYNEQFF	TGTGCCAGCAGCCATAGCGGGACCTACAATGAGCAGTTCTTC
TRBV6-1	-	TRBD1	TRBJ2-5	CASSFRQGRGETQYF	TGTGCCAGCAGTTTCCGACAGGGGAGAGGCGAGACCCAGTACTTC
TRBV6-5	-	-	TRBJ2-7	CASSYSRQGYEQYF	TGTGCCAGCAGTTACTCGCGGCAGGGCTACGAGCAGTACTTC
TRBV4-1	few	-	TRBJ1-2	CASSHARDKLNYGYTF	TGCGCCAGCAGCCATGCCCGGGACAAGCTTAACTATGGCTACACCTTC
TRBV2	-	TRBD2	TRBJ2-3	CASQRTSPDTQYF	TGTGCCAGCCAGCGGACTAGCCCAGATACGCAGTATTTT
TRBV7-2	few	TRBD1	TRBJ1-5	CASSSGTGGPNQPQHF	TGTGCCAGCAGCTCCGGGACAGGGGGCCCCAATCAGCCCCAGCATTTT
TRBV7-2	-	TRBD2	TRBJ2-3	CASSLVLAGATLDTQYF	TGTGCCAGCAGCTTAGTACTAGCGGGGGCTACCTTAGATACGCAGTATTTT
TRBV7-2	-	-	TRBJ1-1	CASSLDAGRNTEAFF	TGTGCCAGCAGCTTAGATGCAGGTCGGAACACTGAAGCTTTCTTT
TRBV7-9	-	TRBD2	TRBJ2-3	CASSAARLAGGRDTQYF	TGTGCCAGCAGCGCCGCAAGACTAGCGGGGGGGCGAGATACGCAGTATTTT
TRBV28	-	-	TRBJ1-1	CASSLETMNTEAFF	TGTGCCAGCAGTTTGGAGACTATGAACACTGAAGCTTTCTTT
TRBV11-2	few	-	TRBJ2-3	CASSPQGGQLSTDTQYF	TGTGCCAGCAGCCCCCAGGGGGGACAGCTTAGCACAGATACGCAGTATTTT
TRBV5-4	-	-	TRBJ1-4	CASSLGPLDEKLFF	TGTGCCAGCAGCTTGGGCCCCTTGGATGAAAAACTGTTTTTT
TRBV6-5	-	-	TRBJ1-6	CASSYSGAARLHF	TGTGCCAGCAGTTACTCGGGCGCGGCGCGCCTCCACTTT